Shown below are 12 T cell receptor beta chains from a single sample sequenced in a study of identical twins. TCRdb re-derived calls from the 5' RACE reads in MiXCR, one entry per CDR3 protein. The repertoire holds about 200,000 distinct CDR3 sequences, with less than 9.5% as singletons. Sequencing was done on a sample of memory (CD45RO+) T cells sorted from blood. Every receptor here comes from a woman between 18 and 30 years old in good health.

The CDR3 DNA reads TGCGCCAGCAGCTTGTTCGGGACTGACGACAATGAGCAGTTCTTC. Its translation: CASSLFGTDDNEQFF. The chain combines TRBV5-1 with TRBJ2-1; TRBD2 might be the D (6 bases). The length of the CDR3 is 15 residues. Germline loops: CDR1 SGHRS, CDR2 YFSETQ. V lost 1 base to trimming and J lost 5 bases, with 13 bases between them.

This clonotype was found a few times. This sequence joins TRBV12-3 or TRBV12-4 and TRBJ2-7; 10 bases match TRBD1. The CDR3 sequence is 18 residues long. The V segment lost 6 bases and the J segment 3 bases; nucleotides outside the gene matches: 17. CDR3 DNA: TGTGCCAGCAGCACCGGGACAGGGGCCAGTGTGAGTGGCTACGAGCAGTACTTC. This gives the protein CASSTGTGASVSGYEQYF.

The sample holds many counts of this clonotype. The chain employs TRBV20-1 and TRBJ2-7; D is perhaps TRBD1 (6 bases). This CDR3 is 14 amino acids long. Trimming shortened V by 0 bases and J by 5 bases, and 14 bases separated the two germline ends. CDR1 is DFQATT, CDR2 SNEGSKA, per germline (reference sequence). This CDR3 reads CSARDQGGVNEQYF. Written as DNA, the CDR3 is TGCAGTGCTAGAGATCAAGGGGGAGTAAACGAGCAGTACTTC.

This clonotype came up many times. CDR3 protein: CSAPKTGSYGYTF. Written as DNA, the CDR3 is TGCAGTGCTCCTAAAACAGGGTCGTATGGCTACACCTTC. The chain employs TRBV20-1 and TRBJ1-2; TRBD1 is a possible D gene (6 bases). Trimming stripped 5 bases from V and 5 bases from J, with 15 bases between. The CDR3 covers 13 residues. Looked up from germline, CDR1 is DFQATT and CDR2 is SNEGSKA (reference sequence).

A few counts support this clonotype. The CDR3, as DNA: TGTGCCTGGGGGCGGGGACAGGGGGCAGATACGCAGTATTTT. It translates to CAWGRGQGADTQYF. The chain carries TRBV30 and TRBJ2-3, with 11 bases fitting TRBD1. With V trimmed by 5 bases and J by 4 bases, 5 bases remained unmatched. Germline lookup yields CDR1 GTSNPN and CDR2 SVGIG (reference sequence). The CDR3 loop spans 14 amino acids.

Many counts were recorded for this clonotype. The gene calls are TRBV29-1 and TRBJ2-3, with 9 bases fitting TRBD1. In germline, CDR1 is SQVTM, CDR2 ANQGSEA. V lost 7 bases to trimming and J lost 1 base; unmatched junction nucleotides: 6. The CDR3 consists of 14 residues. The CDR3 protein is CSAWGQGGTDTQYF. The CDR3 coding sequence is TGCAGCGCCTGGGGACAGGGTGGCACAGATACGCAGTATTTT.

This clonotype appeared many times. The chain joins TRBV27 to TRBJ2-5, with D tentatively TRBD1 (6 bases). Trimming stripped 4 bases from V and 4 bases from J, with 13 bases between. The CDR3 has 14 residues. Germline lookup yields CDR1 MNHEY and CDR2 SMNVEV (reference sequence). The CDR3 sequence: CASSSTGFPETQYF. CDR3 DNA: TGTGCCAGCAGTTCAACAGGGTTCCCAGAGACCCAGTACTTC.

The chain recombines TRBV27 with TRBJ2-5, with D possibly TRBD1 on 6 matching bases. Between the trimmed V and J ends, which lost 6 bases and 10 bases, there was a span of 21 bases. The length of the CDR3 is 14 residues. The germline V gene has CDR1 MNHEY and CDR2 SMNVEV (reference sequence). For the CDR3, the DNA is TGTGCCAGCAGGCCGGGACAATCCCCGAGTGGCCAGTACTTC. Translating it yields CASRPGQSPSGQYF.

This clonotype was detected only a few times. This chain uses TRBV6-2 or TRBV6-3 with TRBJ2-7; no firm D call. The V gene lost 0 bases and the J gene lost 6 bases, with 9 bases spanning the gap. This CDR3 region has 13 residues. Germline assignment: CDR1 MNHEY and CDR2 SVGEGT. This CDR3 reads CASSYSRQAEQYF. CDR3 nucleotide sequence: TGTGCCAGCAGTTACTCGAGGCAGGCCGAGCAGTACTTC.

This clonotype has at least ten counts. The gene calls are TRBV28 and TRBJ2-7; TRBD1 agrees at 9 bases. Per the germline V gene, CDR1 is MDHEN and CDR2 is SYDVKM. The CDR3 length is 13 residues. After removal of 10 bases from V and 2 bases from J, the junction contained 6 bases not matched to a gene. CDR3 residues: CATYGDRAYEQYF. DNA for the CDR3: TGTGCCACCTACGGGGACAGGGCCTACGAGCAGTACTTC.

There are many counts of this clonotype. The chain combines TRBV29-1 with TRBJ2-4; no reliable D call. CDR3 length: 10 residues. Germline V gene data show CDR1 as SQVTM and CDR2 as ANQGSEA. Deletions cut 6 bases from V and 10 bases from J, with 10 bases between. The CDR3, as DNA: TGCAGCGTCCTTACTGGAATTCAGTACTTC. As protein: CSVLTGIQYF.

This sequence joins TRBV3-1 and TRBJ2-5; D is possibly TRBD1 or TRBD2 (5 bases each). Germline CDR1 and CDR2: LGHDT and YNNKEL (reference sequence). V shed 11 bases and J shed 1 base, with 20 bases lying between them. The CDR3 spans 15 residues. The CDR3 nucleotides are TGTGCCTGCTGCCAATTGGGGACCCTCCAAGAGACCCAGTACTTC. Its translation: CACCQLGTLQETQYF.